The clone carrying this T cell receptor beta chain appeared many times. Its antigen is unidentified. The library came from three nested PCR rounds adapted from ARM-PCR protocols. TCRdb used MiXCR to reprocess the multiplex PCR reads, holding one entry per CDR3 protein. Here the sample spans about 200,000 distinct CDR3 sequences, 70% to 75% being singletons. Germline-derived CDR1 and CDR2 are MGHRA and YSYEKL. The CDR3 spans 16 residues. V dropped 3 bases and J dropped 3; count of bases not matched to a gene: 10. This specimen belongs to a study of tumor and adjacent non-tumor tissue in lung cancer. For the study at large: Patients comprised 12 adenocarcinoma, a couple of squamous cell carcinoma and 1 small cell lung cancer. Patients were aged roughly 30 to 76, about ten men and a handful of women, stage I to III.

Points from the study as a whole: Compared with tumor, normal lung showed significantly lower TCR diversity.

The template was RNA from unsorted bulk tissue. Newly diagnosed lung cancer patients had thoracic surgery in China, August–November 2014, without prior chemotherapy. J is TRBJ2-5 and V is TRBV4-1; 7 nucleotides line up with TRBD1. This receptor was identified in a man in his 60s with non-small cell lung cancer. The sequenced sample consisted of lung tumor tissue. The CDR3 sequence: CASSQGPQGVEETQYF. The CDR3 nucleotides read TGCGCCAGCAGCCAGGGCCCCCAGGGGGTGGAAGAGACCCAGTACTTC.